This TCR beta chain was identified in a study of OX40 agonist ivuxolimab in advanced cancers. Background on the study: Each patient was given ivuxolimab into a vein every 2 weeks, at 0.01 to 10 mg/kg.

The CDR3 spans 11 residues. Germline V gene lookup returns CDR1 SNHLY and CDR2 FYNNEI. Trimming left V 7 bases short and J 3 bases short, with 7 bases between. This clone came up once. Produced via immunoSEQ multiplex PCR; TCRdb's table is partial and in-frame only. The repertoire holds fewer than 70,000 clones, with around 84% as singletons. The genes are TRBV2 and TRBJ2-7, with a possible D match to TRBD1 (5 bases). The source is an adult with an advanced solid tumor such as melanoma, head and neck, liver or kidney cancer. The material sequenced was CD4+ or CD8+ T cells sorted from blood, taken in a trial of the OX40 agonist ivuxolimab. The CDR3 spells CASKDNYEQYF. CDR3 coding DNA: TGTGCCAGCAAGGACAACTACGAGCAGTACTTC.